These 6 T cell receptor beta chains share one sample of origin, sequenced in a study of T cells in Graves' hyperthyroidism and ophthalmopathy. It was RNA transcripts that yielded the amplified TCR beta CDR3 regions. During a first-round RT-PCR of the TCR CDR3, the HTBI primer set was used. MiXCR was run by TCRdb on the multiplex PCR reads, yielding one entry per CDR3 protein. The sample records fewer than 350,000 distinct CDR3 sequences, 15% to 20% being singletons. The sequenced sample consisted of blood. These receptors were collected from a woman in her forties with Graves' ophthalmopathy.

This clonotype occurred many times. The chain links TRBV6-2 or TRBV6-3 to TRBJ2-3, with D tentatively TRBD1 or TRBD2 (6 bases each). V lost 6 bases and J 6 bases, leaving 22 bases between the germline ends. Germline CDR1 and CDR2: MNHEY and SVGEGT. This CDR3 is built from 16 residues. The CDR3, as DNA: TGTGCCAGCAGAAGATCCGGGAGTTTGCAGGGGGATACGCAGTATTTT. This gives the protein CASRRSGSLQGDTQYF.

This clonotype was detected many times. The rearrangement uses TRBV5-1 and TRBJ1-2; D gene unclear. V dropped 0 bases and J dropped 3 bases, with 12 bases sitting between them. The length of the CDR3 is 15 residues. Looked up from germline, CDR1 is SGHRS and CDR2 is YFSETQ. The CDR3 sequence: CASSLVAGGDYGYTF. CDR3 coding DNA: TGCGCCAGCAGCTTGGTAGCAGGCGGGGACTATGGCTACACCTTC.

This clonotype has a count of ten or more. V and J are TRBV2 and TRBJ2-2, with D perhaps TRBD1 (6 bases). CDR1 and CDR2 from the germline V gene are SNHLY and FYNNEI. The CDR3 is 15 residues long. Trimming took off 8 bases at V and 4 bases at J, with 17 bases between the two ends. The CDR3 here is CASLATGQPTGELFF. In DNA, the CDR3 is TGTGCCAGCTTAGCCACTGGACAGCCCACCGGGGAGCTGTTTTTT.

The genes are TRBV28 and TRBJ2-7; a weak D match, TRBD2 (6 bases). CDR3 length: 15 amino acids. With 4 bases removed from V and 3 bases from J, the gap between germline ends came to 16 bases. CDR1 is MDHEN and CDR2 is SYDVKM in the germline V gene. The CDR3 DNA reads TGTGCCAGCAGTTGGGTTGGAGCGGGCTACTACGAGCAGTACTTC. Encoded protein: CASSWVGAGYYEQYF.

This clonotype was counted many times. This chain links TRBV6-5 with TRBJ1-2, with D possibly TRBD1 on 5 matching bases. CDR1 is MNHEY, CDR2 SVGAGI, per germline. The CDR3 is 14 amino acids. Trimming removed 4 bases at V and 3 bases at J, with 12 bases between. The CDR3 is CASSSGGSHYGYTF. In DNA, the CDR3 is TGTGCCAGCAGTTCCGGGGGGAGCCACTATGGCTACACCTTC.

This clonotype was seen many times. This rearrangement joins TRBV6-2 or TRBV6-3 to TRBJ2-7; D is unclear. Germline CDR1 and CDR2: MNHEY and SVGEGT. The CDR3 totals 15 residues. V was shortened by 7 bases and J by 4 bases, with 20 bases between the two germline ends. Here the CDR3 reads CASTHSPWEGYEQYF. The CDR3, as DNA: TGTGCCAGCACTCACTCGCCATGGGAAGGGTACGAGCAGTACTTC.